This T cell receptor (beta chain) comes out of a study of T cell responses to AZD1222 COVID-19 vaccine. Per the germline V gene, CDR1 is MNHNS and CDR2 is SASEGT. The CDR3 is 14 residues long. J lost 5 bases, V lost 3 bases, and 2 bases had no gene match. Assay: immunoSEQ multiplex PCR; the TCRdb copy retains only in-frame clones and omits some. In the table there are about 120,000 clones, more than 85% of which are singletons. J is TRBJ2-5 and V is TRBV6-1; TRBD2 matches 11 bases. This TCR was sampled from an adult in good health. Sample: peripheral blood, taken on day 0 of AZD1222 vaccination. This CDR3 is CASSEASGGETQYF. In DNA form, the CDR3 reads TGTGCCAGCAGTGAGGCTAGCGGGGGGGAGACCCAGTACTTC.